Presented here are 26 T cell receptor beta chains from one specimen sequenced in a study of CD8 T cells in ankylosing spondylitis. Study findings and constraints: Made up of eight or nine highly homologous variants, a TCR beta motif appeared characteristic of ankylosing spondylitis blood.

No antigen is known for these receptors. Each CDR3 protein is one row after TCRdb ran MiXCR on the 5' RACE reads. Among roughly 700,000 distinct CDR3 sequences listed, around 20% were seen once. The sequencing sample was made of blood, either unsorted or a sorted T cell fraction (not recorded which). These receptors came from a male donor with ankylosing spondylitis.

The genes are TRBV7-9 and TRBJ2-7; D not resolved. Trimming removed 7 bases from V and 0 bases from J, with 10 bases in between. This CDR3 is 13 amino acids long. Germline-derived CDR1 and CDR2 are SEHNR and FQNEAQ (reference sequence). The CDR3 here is CASNPLSSYEQYF. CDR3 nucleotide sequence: TGTGCCAGCAATCCCCTGAGCTCCTACGAGCAGTACTTC.

CDR3 bases: TGCGCCAGCAGCCAACCCCTCCAGGGGAGCTCCTACAATGAGCAGTTCTTC. Amino acid sequence: CASSQPLQGSSYNEQFF. The chain recombines TRBV4-1 with TRBJ2-1, with D possibly TRBD1 on 6 matching bases. Germline V gene data show CDR1 as MGHRA and CDR2 as YSYEKL. The CDR3 has 17 amino acids. V lost 2 bases and J lost 0, with 14 bases in between.

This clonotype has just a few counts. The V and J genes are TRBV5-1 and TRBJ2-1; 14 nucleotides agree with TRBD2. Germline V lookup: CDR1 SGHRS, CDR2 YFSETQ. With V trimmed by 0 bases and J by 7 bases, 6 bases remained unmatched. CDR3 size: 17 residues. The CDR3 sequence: CASSLARLAGGPNEQFF. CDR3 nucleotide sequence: TGCGCCAGCAGCTTGGCGCGACTAGCGGGGGGGCCTAATGAGCAGTTCTTC.

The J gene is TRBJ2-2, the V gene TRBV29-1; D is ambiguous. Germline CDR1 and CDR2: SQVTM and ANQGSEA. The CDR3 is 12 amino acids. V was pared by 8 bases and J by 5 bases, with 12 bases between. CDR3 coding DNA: TGCAGCTACCTTTCCGATACCGGGGAGCTGTTTTTT. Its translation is CSYLSDTGELFF.

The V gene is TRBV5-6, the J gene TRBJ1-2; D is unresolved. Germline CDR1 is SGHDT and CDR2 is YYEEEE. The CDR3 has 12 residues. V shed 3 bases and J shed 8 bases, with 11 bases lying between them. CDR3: CASSWGSRGYTF. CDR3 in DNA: TGTGCCAGCAGCTGGGGAAGTCGGGGCTACACCTTC.

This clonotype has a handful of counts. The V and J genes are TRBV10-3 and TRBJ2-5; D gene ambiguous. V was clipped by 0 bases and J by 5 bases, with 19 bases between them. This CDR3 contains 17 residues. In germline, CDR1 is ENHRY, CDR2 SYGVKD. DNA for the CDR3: TGTGCCATCAGTGAGTCTTTAGGCAAGCCGGTGGTGGAGACCCAGTACTTC. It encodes CAISESLGKPVVETQYF.

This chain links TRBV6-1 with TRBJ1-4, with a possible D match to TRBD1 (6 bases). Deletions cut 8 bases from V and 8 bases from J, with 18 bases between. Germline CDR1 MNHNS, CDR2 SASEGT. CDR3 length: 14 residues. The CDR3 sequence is CASGLGQLPEKLFF. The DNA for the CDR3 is TGTGCCAGCGGCCTCGGACAGCTCCCGGAAAAACTGTTTTTT.

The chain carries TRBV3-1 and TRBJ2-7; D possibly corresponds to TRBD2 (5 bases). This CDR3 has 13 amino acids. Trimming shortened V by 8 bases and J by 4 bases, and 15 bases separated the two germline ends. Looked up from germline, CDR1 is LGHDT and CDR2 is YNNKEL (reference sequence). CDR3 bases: TGTGCCAGCGTCCGGGATACTTTATACGAGCAGTACTTC. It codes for CASVRDTLYEQYF.

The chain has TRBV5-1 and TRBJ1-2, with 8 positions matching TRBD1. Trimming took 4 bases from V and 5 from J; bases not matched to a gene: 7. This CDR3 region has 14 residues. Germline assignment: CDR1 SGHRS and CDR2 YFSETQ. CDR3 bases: TGCGCCAGCAGCAGCCCGACAGGGGAATATGGCTACACCTTC. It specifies CASSSPTGEYGYTF.

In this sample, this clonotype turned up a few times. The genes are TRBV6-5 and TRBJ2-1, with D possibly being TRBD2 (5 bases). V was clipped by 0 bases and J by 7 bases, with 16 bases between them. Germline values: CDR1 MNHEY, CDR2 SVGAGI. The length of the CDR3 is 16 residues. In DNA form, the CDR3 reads TGTGCCAGCAGTTACTCGATGGCACCCCCGGGAAATGAGCAGTTCTTC. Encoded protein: CASSYSMAPPGNEQFF.

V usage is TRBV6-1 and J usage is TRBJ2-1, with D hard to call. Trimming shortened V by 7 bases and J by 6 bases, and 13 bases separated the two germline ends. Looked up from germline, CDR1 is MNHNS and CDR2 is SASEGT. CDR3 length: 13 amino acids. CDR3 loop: CASKGSGANEQFF. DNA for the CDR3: TGTGCCAGCAAGGGCAGTGGAGCCAATGAGCAGTTCTTC.

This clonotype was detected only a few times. CDR3 loop: CASSLKGLAGAGELFF. The CDR3 nucleotides read TGTGCCAGCAGCCTCAAGGGGCTAGCGGGGGCCGGGGAGCTGTTTTTT. The chain employs TRBV7-8 and TRBJ2-2, with TRBD2 matching over 10 bases. V was pared by 5 bases and J by 6 bases, with 9 bases of the junction left unmatched. Germline V gene sequence: CDR1 SGHVS, CDR2 FQNEAQ. The CDR3 length is 16 residues. Full variable domain (missing parts from reference TRBV7-8 and TRBJ2-2): GAGVSQSPRYKVAKRGQDVALRCDPISGHVSLFWYQQALGQGPEFLTYFQNEAQLDKSGLPSDRFFAERPEGSVSTLKIQRTQQEDSAVYLCASSLKGLAGAGELFFGEGSRLTVL.

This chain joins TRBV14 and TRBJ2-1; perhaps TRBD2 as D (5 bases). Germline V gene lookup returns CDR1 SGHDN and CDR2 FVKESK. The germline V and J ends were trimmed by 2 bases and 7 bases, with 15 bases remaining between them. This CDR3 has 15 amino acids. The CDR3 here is CASSQQSLRTNEQFF. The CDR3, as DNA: TGTGCCAGCAGCCAACAAAGTCTCCGGACTAATGAGCAGTTCTTC. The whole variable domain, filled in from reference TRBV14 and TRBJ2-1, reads EAGVTQFPSHSVIEKGQTVTLRCDPISGHDNLYWYRRVMGKEIKFLLHFVKESKQDESGMPNNRFLAERTGGTYSTLKVQPAELEDSGVYFCASSQQSLRTNEQFFGPGTRLTVL.

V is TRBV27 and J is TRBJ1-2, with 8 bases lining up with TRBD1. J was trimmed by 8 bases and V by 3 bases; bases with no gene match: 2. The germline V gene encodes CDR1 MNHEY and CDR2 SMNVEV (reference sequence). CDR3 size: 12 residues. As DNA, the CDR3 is TGTGCCAGCAGTTTCACAGGGGGAGGCTACACCTTC. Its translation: CASSFTGGGYTF.

In DNA, the CDR3 is TGTGCCAGCAGTCAAGAGGGACAGTGGGCCCCGGCCGAAAAACTGTTTTTT. Translation: CASSQEGQWAPAEKLFF. This chain joins TRBV6-1 and TRBJ1-4; TRBD1 agrees at 7 bases. The CDR3 spans 17 residues. Germline V CDR1 and CDR2: MNHNS, SASEGT. With 5 bases clipped from V and 8 bases from J, the junction kept 17 bases outside the gene matches.

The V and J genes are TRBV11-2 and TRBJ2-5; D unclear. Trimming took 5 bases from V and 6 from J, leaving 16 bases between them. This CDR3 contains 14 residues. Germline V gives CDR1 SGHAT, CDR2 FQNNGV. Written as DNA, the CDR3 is TGTGCCAGCAGCCGAGGAGTAGACGTCAAGACCCAGTACTTC. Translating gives CASSRGVDVKTQYF.

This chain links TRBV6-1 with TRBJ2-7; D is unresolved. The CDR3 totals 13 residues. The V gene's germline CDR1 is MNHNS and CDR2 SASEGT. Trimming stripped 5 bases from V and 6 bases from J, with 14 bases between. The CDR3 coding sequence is TGTGCCAGCAGTATGGGGTTTAACGGCGAGCAGTACTTC. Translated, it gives CASSMGFNGEQYF.

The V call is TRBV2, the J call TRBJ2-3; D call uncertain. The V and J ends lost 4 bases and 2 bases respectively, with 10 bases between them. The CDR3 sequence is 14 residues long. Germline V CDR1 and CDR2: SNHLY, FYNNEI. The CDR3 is CASSVGKATDTQYF. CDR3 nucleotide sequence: TGTGCCAGCAGTGTGGGAAAGGCCACAGATACGCAGTATTTT.

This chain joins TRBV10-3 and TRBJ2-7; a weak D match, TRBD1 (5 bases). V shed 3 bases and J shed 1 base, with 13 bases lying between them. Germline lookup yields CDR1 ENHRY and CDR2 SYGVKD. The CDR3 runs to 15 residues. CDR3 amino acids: CAISEATATSYEQYF. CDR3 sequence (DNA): TGTGCCATCAGTGAAGCGACAGCGACATCCTACGAGCAGTACTTC.

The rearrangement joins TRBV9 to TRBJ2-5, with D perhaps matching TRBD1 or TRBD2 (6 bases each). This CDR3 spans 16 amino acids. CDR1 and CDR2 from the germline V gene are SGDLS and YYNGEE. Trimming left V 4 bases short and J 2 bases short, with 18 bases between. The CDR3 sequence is CASSPPNGGPQETQYF. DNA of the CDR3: TGTGCCAGCAGCCCTCCTAACGGGGGCCCTCAAGAGACCCAGTACTTC.

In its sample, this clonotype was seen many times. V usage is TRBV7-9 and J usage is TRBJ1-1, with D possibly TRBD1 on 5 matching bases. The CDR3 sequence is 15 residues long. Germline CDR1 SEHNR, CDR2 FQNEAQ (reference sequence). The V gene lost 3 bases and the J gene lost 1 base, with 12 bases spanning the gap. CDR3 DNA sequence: TGTGCCAGCAGCTTGGCAACAGGCCGGAACACTGAAGCTTTCTTT. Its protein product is CASSLATGRNTEAFF.

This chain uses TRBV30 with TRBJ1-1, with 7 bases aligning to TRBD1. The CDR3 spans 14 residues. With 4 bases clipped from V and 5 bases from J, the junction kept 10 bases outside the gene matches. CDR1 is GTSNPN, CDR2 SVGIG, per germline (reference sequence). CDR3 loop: CAWNRGSTGTEAFF. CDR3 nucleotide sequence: TGTGCCTGGAACAGGGGTTCCACGGGGACTGAAGCTTTCTTT.

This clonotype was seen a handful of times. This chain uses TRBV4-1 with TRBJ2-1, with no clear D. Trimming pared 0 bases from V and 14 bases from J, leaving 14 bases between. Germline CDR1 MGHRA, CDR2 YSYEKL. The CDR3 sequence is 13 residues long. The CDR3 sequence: CASSQERPQQKFF. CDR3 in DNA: TGCGCCAGCAGCCAAGAGCGACCTCAGCAAAAGTTCTTC.

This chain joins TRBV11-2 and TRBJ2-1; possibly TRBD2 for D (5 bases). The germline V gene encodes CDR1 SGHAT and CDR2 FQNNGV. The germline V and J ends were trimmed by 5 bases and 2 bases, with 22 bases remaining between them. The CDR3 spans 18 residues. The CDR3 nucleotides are TGTGCCAGCAGCCCCAGGAGTGGAGGAACCGGTCCCTACAATGAGCAGTTCTTC. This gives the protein CASSPRSGGTGPYNEQFF.

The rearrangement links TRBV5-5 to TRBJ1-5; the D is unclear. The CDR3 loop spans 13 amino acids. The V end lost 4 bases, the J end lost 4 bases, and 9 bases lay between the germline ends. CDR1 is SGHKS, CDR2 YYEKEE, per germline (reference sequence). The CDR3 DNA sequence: TGTGCCAGCAGCCCGGACGCAAATCAGCCCCAGCATTTT. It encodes CASSPDANQPQHF.

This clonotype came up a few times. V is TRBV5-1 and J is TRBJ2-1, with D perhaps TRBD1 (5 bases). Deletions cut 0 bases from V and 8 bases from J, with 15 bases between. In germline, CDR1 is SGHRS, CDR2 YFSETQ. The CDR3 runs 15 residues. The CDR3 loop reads CASSLDRQVGDEQFF. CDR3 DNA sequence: TGCGCCAGCAGCTTGGACAGGCAGGTTGGCGATGAGCAGTTCTTC.